Each of the 23 T cell receptor beta chains below was sequenced from the same sample in a study of blood T cells in healthy people across ages. Primers used in a second PCR of roughly 7 to 12 cycles were a sample-barcoded 5' primer and a J-beta primer mix. TCRdb independently ran MiXCR on the 5' RACE reads; one entry per CDR3 protein. The sample includes roughly 1,500,000 distinct CDR3 sequences, 42% of them seen just once. Sequenced input: blood. The receptors derive from a woman aged 18-29 years in good health.

The genes are TRBV3-1 and TRBJ2-7, with D maybe TRBD2 (7 bases). The CDR3 is made up of 15 amino acids. Trimming shortened V by 3 bases and J by 6 bases, and 18 bases separated the two germline ends. CDR1 is LGHDT and CDR2 is YNNKEL in the germline V gene (reference sequence). The CDR3 loop is CASSQTAGAWSEQYF. DNA of the CDR3: TGTGCCAGCAGCCAGACTGCGGGGGCCTGGTCCGAGCAGTACTTC.

The chain uses TRBV6-1 and TRBJ2-1; 16 nucleotides line up with TRBD2. J was trimmed by 1 base and V by 7 bases; bases with no gene match: 7. This CDR3 has 18 amino acids. Germline V CDR1 and CDR2: MNHNS, SASEGT. CDR3: CASIPGLAGGQSYNEQFF. The CDR3 DNA sequence: TGTGCCAGCATCCCGGGACTAGCGGGGGGGCAGTCCTACAATGAGCAGTTCTTC.

The chain couples TRBV24-1 to TRBJ2-7, with a tentative D call TRBD2 (5 bases). The J call may be faulty, since TRBJ2-5 better matches the DNA end. Per the germline V gene, CDR1 is KGHDR and CDR2 is SFDVKD. This CDR3 region has 12 residues. CDR3 nucleotide sequence: TGTGCCACCAGCGGGGATCAAGAGACCCAGTACTTC. Protein: CATSGDQETQYF.

The chain uses TRBV6-6 and TRBJ2-7; 8 bases fit TRBD2. V lost 5 bases, J lost 5 bases, and 11 bases stayed unmatched. CDR1 is MNHNY, CDR2 SVGAGI, per germline (reference sequence). The length of the CDR3 is 15 residues. The CDR3 sequence is CASSPTPGGPNEQYF. In nucleotides, the CDR3 is TGTGCCAGCAGTCCAACCCCGGGGGGGCCCAACGAGCAGTACTTC.

This clonotype was seen a handful of times. V and J are TRBV27 and TRBJ1-2; 7 bases are shared with TRBD1. This CDR3 spans 11 amino acids. Germline CDR1 reads MNHEY; CDR2 reads SMNVEV (reference sequence). V gave up 10 bases and J gave up 7 bases; unmatched junction bases: 6. The CDR3 region is CATQGGGGYTF. CDR3 DNA sequence: TGTGCCACCCAGGGGGGAGGTGGCTACACCTTC.

The chain has TRBV12-3 or TRBV12-4 and TRBJ1-2; TRBD1 aligns across 8 bases. The CDR3 contains 15 residues. The J segment lost 8 bases and the V segment lost 6 bases, leaving 14 bases of the junction unmatched. The CDR3 reads CASSWTGSGVNGYTF. The CDR3, as DNA: TGTGCCAGCAGCTGGACAGGGTCAGGGGTGAACGGCTACACCTTC.

This clonotype came up a few times. V is TRBV5-1 and J is TRBJ2-5, with D perhaps matching TRBD2 (6 bases). The J call may not be correct, given that the DNA end is closer to TRBJ2-7. CDR3 length equals 14 residues. Germline CDR1 SGHRS, CDR2 YFSETQ. Here the CDR3 reads CASSPEGPANEQYF. CDR3 nucleotide sequence: TGCGCCAGCAGCCCGGAGGGGCCAGCGAACGAGCAGTACTTC.

The table lists this clonotype with a few counts. The gene calls are TRBV12-3 or TRBV12-4 and TRBJ1-2; D gene ambiguous. V lost 3 bases and J lost 4, with 9 bases in between. The CDR3 extends over 13 amino acids. CDR3 coding DNA: TGTGCCAGCAGTTTGACTCCAGCCTATGGCTACACCTTC. The encoded protein is CASSLTPAYGYTF.

This chain connects TRBV4-2 to TRBJ1-4; perhaps TRBD1 as D (6 bases). CDR1 is LGHNA, CDR2 YNFKEQ, per germline. CDR3 length: 16 residues. Between the trimmed V and J ends, which lost 4 bases and 1 base, there was a span of 13 bases. DNA for the CDR3: TGTGCCAGCAGCCCCGGACAGCCGGTAACTAATGAAAAACTGTTTTTT. Its protein is CASSPGQPVTNEKLFF.

The rearrangement uses TRBV9 and TRBJ2-1; TRBD2 aligns across 10 bases. Trimming took 3 bases from V and 13 from J; bases not matched to a gene: 10. Germline CDR1 reads SGDLS; CDR2 reads YYNGEE. The CDR3 has 14 amino acids. The CDR3 loop is CASSATSGALRQFF. The CDR3 nucleotides are TGTGCCAGCAGCGCAACTAGCGGGGCACTGAGACAGTTCTTC.

In regard to this clonotype: At one boundary the junction diverges from the germline segment, which might be a read error. This chain links TRBV18 with TRBJ2-7, with D possibly being TRBD1 (6 bases). The CDR3 runs to 13 residues. Germline V CDR1 and CDR2: KGHSH, LQKENI. CDR3 nucleotides: TGTGCCAGCTCACCGGACAGCGAGTACGGGCAGTACTTC. As protein: CASSPDSEYGQYF.

The CDR3 nucleotides read TGCAGTGCTAGAGGTCTCCCTTCTAGACAGGGGGCGAACTATGGCTACACCTTC. It encodes CSARGLPSRQGANYGYTF. V and J are TRBV20-1 and TRBJ1-2; 10 bases are a match to TRBD1. The V segment lost 1 base and the J segment 2 bases; nucleotides outside the gene matches: 13. Germline values: CDR1 DFQATT, CDR2 SNEGSKA (reference sequence). The CDR3 covers 18 residues.

J is TRBJ2-7 and V is TRBV5-1; the match to TRBD1 covers 7 bases. Trimming at V came to 2 bases and at J to 5 bases, leaving 4 bases not matched to a gene. This CDR3 region has 13 residues. The V gene's germline CDR1 is SGHRS and CDR2 YFSETQ. In DNA, the CDR3 is TGCGCCAGCAGCTTAAGGGGGCACGACGAGCAGTACTTC. Its translation is CASSLRGHDEQYF.

Only a few counts were recorded for this clonotype. This chain links TRBV5-1 with TRBJ2-2, with D possibly called TRBD1 or TRBD2 (5 bases each). The CDR3 has 15 residues. V lost 4 bases and J lost 5, with 15 bases in between. CDR1 and CDR2 (germline): SGHRS, YFSETQ. The CDR3 protein is CASSEGTGRTGELFF. CDR3 DNA: TGCGCCAGCAGCGAAGGGACGGGCAGAACCGGGGAGCTGTTTTTT.

This clonotype has at least ten counts. The chain recombines TRBV7-2 with TRBJ2-3, with TRBD2 matching over 8 bases. J was trimmed by 1 base and V by 2 bases; bases with no gene match: 2. CDR3 length: 15 residues. Germline V CDR1 and CDR2: SGHTA, FQGNSA. The CDR3 coding sequence is TGTGCCAGCAGCTTAACAGCGGGGGGCACAGATACGCAGTATTTT. It encodes CASSLTAGGTDTQYF.

This rearrangement joins TRBV5-1 to TRBJ2-5; no reliable D call. The length of the CDR3 is 13 residues. Germline loops: CDR1 SGHRS, CDR2 YFSETQ. The germline V and J ends were trimmed by 6 bases and 2 bases, with 11 bases remaining between them. CDR3 DNA sequence: TGCGCCAGCAAAGCCTATTCGCAAGAGACCCAGTACTTC. Translated, it gives CASKAYSQETQYF.

The gene calls are TRBV7-2 and TRBJ2-4, with D tentatively TRBD1 (5 bases). CDR1 SGHTA and CDR2 FQGNSA come from the germline V gene. Trimming stripped 3 bases from V and 9 bases from J, with 12 bases between. The CDR3 length is 13 residues. The CDR3 spells CASSLVGQGIQYF. DNA of the CDR3: TGTGCCAGCAGCTTGGTGGGGCAGGGCATTCAGTACTTC.

CDR3 residues: CASSQRYSLDPDTQYF. The CDR3, as DNA: TGTGCCAGCAGCCAACGCTATAGCCTGGACCCAGATACGCAGTATTTT. The V gene is TRBV2, the J gene TRBJ2-3; D uncertain. The CDR3 sequence is 16 residues long. Germline lookup yields CDR1 SNHLY and CDR2 FYNNEI. Trimming removed 6 bases at V and 4 bases at J, with 20 bases between.

This clonotype has only a few counts. CDR3 coding DNA: TGTGCCAGCCCTAAGGGGCGGGAGGCCTACAATGAGCAGTTCTTC. Translating gives CASPKGREAYNEQFF. J is TRBJ2-1 and V is TRBV21-1; the table's TRBD2 call for D was not verified on the DNA. TRBV21-1 is a pseudogene locus. The CDR3 sequence is 15 residues long.

The chain employs TRBV3-1 and TRBJ1-1, with D unclear. Trimming took 1 base from V and 4 from J, leaving 13 bases between them. Germline CDR1 and CDR2: LGHDT and YNNKEL (reference sequence). CDR3 length equals 15 residues. CDR3 sequence: CASSQVAARGTEAFF. In nucleotides, the CDR3 is TGTGCCAGCAGCCAAGTGGCGGCTAGAGGCACTGAAGCTTTCTTT.

V gene TRBV28 combines with J gene TRBJ2-3; 8 bases are a match to TRBD2. The CDR3 sequence is 16 residues long. V trimming: 0 bases; J trimming: 1 base; junction bases outside the gene matches: 3. Germline V gives CDR1 MDHEN, CDR2 SYDVKM. The CDR3 sequence is CASSLWSGGRTDTQYF. The DNA of the CDR3 is TGTGCCAGCAGTTTATGGAGCGGGGGTCGCACAGATACGCAGTATTTT.

The CDR3 here is CASGRGLEGNYEQYF. The CDR3 bases are TGTGCCAGCGGGCGGGGGCTCGAGGGTAACTACGAGCAGTACTTC. The rearrangement uses TRBV10-3 and TRBJ2-7; D might be TRBD2 (7 bases). The CDR3 runs 15 residues. Germline V CDR1 and CDR2: ENHRY, SYGVKD. V was cut by 10 bases and J by 3 bases, with 22 bases left in between.

The rearrangement links TRBV20-1 to TRBJ2-7; D gene uncertain. Germline loops: CDR1 DFQATT, CDR2 SNEGSKA (reference sequence). Trimming took 3 bases from V and 0 from J, leaving 9 bases between them. This CDR3 spans 13 amino acids. The CDR3 nucleotides read TGCAGTGCTAGGTCCGCGAACTCCTACGAGCAGTACTTC. Translated, it gives CSARSANSYEQYF.